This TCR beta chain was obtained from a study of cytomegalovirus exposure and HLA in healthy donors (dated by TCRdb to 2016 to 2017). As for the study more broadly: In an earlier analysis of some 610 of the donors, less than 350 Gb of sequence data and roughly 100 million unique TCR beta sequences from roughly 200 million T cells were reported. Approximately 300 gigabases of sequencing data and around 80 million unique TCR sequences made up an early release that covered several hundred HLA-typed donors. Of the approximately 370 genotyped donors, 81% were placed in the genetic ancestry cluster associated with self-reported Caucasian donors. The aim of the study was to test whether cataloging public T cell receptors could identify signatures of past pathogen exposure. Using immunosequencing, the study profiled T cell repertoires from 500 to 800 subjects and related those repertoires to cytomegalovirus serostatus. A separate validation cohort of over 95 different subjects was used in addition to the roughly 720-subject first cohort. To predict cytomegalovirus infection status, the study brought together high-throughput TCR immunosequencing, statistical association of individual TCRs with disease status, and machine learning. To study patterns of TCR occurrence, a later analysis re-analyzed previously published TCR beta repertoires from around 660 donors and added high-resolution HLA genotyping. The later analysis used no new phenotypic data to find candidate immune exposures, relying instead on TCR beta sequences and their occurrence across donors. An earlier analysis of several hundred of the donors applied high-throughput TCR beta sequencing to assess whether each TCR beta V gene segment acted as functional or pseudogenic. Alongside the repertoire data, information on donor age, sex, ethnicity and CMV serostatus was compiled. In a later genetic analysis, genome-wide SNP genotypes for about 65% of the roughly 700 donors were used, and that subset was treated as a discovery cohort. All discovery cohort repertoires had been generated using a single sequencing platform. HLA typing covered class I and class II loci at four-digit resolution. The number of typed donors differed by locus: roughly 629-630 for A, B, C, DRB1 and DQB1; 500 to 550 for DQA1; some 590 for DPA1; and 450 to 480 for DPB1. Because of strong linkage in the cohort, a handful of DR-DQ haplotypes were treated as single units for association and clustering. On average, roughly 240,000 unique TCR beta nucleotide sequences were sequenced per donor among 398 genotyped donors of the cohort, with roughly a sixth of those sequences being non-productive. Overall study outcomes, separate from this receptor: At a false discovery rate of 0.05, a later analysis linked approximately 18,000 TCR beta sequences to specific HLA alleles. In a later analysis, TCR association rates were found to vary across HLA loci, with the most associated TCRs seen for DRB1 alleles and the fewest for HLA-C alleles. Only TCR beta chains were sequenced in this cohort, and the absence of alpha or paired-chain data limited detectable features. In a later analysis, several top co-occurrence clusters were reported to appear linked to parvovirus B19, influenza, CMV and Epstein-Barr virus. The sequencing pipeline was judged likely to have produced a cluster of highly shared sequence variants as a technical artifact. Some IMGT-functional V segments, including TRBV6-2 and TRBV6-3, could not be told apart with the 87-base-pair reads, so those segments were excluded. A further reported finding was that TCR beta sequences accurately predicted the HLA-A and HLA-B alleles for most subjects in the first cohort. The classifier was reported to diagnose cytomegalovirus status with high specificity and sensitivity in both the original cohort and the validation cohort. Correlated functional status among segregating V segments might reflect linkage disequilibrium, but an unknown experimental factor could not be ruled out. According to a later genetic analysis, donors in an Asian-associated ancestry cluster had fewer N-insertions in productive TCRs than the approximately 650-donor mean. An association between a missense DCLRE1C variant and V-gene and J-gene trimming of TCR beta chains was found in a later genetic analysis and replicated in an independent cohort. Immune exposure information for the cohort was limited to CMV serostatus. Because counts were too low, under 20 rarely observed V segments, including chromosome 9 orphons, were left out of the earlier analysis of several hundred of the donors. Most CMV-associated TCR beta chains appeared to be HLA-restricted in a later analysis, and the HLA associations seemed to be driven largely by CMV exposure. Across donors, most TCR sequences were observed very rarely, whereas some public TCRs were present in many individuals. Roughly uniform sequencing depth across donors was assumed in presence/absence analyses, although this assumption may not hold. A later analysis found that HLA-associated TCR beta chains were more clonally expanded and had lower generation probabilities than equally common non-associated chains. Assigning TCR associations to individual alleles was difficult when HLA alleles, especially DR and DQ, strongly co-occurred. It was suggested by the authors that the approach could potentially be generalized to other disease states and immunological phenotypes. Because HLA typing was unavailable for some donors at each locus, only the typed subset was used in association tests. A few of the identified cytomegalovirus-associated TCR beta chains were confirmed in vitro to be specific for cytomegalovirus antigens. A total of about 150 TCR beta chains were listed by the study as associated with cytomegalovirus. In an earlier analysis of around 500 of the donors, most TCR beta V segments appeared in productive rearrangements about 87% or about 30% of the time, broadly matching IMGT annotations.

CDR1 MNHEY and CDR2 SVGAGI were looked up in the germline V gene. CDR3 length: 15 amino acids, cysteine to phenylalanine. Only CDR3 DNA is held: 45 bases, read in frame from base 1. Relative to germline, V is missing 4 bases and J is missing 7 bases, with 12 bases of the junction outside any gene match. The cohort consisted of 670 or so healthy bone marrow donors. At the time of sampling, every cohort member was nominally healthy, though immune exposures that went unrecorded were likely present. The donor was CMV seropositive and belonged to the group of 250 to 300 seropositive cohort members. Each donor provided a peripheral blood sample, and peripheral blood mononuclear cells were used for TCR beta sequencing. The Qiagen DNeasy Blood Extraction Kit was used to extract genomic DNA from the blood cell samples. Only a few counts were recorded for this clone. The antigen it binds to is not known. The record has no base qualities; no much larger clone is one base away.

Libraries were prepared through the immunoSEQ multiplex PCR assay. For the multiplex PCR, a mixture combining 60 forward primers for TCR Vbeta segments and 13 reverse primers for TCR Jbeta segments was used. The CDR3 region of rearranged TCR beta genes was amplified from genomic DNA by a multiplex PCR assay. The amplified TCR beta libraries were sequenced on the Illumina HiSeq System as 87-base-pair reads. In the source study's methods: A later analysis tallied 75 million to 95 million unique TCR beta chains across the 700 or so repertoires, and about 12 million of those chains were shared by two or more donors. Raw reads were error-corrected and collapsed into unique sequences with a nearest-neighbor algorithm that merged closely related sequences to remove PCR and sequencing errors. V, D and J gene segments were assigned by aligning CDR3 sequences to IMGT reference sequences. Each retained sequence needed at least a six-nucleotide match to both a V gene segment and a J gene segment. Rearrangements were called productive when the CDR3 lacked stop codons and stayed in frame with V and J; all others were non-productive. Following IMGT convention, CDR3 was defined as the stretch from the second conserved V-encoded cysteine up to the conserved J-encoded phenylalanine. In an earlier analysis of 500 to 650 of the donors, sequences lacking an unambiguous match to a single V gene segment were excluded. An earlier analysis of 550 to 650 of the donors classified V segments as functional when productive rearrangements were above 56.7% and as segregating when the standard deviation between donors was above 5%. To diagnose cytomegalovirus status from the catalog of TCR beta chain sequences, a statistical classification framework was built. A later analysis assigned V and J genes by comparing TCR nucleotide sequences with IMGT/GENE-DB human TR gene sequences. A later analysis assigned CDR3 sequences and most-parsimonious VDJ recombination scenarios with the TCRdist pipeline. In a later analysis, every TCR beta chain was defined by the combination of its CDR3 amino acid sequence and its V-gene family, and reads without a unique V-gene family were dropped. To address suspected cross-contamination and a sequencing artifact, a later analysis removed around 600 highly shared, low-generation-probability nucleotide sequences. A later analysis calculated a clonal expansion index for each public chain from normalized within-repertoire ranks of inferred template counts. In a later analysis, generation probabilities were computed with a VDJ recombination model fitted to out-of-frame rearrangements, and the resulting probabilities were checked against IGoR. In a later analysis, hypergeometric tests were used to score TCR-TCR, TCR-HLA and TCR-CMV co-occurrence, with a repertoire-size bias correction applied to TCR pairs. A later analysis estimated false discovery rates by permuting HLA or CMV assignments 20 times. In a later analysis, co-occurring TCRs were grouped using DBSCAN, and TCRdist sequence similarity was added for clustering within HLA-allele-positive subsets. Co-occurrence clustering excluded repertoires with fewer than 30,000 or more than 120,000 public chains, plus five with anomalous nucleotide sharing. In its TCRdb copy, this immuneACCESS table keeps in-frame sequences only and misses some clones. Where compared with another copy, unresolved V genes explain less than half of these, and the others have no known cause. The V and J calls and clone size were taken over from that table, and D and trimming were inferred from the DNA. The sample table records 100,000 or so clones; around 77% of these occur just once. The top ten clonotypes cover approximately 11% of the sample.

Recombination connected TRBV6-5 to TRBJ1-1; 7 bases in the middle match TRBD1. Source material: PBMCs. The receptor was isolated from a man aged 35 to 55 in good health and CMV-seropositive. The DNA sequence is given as TGTGCCAGCAGTTTTACAGGGGTTGGATTAGGTGAAGCTTTCTTT. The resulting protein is CASSFTGVGLGEAFF.